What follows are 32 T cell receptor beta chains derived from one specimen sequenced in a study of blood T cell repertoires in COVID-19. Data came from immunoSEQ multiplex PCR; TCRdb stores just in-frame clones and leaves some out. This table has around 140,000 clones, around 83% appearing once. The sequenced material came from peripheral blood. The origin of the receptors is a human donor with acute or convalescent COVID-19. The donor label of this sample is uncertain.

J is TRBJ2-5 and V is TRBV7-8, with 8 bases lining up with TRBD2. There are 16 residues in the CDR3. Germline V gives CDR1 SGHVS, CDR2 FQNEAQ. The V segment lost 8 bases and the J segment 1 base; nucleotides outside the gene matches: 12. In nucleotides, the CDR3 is TGTGCCAGCCGTATAGGGGCTAGCGGGTTCCAAGAGACCCAGTACTTC. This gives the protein CASRIGASGFQETQYF.

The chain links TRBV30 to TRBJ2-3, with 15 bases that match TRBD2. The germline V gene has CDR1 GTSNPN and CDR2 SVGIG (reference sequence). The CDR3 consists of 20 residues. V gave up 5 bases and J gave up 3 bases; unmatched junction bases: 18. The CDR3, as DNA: TGTGCCTGGGACCCTACGCCATGGACTAGCGGGGGGGCGGGAACAGATACGCAGTATTTT. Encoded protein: CAWDPTPWTSGGAGTDTQYF.

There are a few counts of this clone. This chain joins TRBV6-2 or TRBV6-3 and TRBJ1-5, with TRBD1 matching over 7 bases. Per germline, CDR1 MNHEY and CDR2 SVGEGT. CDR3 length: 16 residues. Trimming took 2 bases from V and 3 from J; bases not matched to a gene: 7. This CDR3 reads CASSYLSGTDNQPQHF. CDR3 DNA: TGTGCCAGCAGTTACCTGTCCGGGACAGACAATCAGCCCCAGCATTTT.

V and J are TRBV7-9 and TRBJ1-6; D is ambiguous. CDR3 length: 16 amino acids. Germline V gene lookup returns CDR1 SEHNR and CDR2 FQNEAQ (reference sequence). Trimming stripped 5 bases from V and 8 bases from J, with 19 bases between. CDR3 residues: CASSPISWGGDSPLHF. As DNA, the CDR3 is TGTGCCAGCAGCCCAATAAGTTGGGGAGGCGATTCACCCCTCCACTTT.

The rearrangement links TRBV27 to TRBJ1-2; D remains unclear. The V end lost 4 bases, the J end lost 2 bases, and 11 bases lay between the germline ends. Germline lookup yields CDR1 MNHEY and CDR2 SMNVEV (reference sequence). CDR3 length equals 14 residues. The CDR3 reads CASSSYPENYGYTF. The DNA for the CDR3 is TGTGCCAGCAGTTCCTACCCGGAGAACTATGGCTACACCTTC.

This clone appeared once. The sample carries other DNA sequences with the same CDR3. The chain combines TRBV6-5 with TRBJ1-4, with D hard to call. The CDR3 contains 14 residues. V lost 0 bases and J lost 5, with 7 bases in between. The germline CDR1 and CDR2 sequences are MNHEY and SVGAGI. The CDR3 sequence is CASSYSSENEKLFF. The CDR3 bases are TGTGCCAGCAGTTACTCGTCGGAGAATGAAAAACTGTTTTTT.

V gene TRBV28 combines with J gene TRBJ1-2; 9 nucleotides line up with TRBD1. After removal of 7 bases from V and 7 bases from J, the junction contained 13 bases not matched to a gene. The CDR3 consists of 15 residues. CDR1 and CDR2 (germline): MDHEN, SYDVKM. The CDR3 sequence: CASNGQGLFLGGYTF. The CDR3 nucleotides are TGTGCCAGCAACGGACAGGGGCTTTTTCTGGGTGGCTACACCTTC.

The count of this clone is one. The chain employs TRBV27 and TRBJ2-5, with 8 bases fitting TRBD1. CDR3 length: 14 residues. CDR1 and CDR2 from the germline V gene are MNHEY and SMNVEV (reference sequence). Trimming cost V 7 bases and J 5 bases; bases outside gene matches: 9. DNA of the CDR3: TGTGCCAGCAAGCTACAGGGGGGCATGGAGACCCAGTACTTC. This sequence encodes CASKLQGGMETQYF.

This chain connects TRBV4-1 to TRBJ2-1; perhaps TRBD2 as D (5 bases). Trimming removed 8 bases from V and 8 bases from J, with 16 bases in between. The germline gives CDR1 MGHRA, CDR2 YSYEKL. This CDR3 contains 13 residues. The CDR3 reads CASRRRRVDEQFF. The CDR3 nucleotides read TGCGCCAGCCGCCGCCGGCGGGTGGATGAGCAGTTCTTC.

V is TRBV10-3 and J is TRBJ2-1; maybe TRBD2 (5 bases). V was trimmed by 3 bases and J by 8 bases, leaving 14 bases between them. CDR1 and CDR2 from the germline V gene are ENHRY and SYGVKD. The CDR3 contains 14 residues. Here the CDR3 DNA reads TGTGCCATCAGTGACGCCCGGCGTAGCGATGAGCAGTTCTTC. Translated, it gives CAISDARRSDEQFF.

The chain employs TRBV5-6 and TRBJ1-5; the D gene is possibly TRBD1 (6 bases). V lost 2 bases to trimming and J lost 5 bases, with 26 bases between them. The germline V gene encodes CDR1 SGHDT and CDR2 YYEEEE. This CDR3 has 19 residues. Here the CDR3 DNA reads TGTGCCAGCAGCTTACGGCGGTCAGGGGTAACGTTAAAACATCAGCCCCAGCATTTT. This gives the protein CASSLRRSGVTLKHQPQHF.

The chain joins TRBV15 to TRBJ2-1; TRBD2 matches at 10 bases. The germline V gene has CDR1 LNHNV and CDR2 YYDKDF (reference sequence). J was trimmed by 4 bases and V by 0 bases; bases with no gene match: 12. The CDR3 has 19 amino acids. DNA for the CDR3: TGTGCCACCAGCAGAGATAGTCTGCTCGGTAGCGGGAGGTACAATGAGCAGTTCTTC. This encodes CATSRDSLLGSGRYNEQFF.

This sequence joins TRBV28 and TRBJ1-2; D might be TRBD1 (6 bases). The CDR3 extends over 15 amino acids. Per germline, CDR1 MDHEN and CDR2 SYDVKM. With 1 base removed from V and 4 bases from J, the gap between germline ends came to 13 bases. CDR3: CASSLSWGQSYGYTF. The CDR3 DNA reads TGTGCCAGCAGTTTATCGTGGGGGCAGAGCTATGGCTACACCTTC.

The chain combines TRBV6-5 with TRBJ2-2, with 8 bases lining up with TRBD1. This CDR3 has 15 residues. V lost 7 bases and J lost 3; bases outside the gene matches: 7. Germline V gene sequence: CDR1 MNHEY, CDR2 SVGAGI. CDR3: CASNPGQAYTGELFF. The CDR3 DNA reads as TGTGCCAGCAACCCGGGACAGGCCTACACCGGGGAGCTGTTTTTT.

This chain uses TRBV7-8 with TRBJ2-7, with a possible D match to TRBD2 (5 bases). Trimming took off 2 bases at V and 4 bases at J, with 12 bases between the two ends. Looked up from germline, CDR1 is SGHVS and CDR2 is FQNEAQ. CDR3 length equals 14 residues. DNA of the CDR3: TGTGCCAGCAGCTTACGGACTGATAATTACGAGCAGTACTTC. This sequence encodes CASSLRTDNYEQYF.

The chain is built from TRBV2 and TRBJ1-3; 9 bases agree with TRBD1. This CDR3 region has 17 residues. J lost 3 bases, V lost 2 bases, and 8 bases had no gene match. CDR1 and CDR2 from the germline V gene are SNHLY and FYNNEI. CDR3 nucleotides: TGTGCCAGCAGTGAAAGGATGGGACAGGGACGTGGAAACACCATATATTTT. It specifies CASSERMGQGRGNTIYF.

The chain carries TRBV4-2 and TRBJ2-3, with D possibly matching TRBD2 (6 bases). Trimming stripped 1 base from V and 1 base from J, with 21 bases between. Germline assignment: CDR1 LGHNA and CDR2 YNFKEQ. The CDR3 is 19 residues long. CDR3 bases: TGTGCCAGCAGCCAAGGAGGAGGACTATCATTTATCCGCACAGATACGCAGTATTTT. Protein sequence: CASSQGGGLSFIRTDTQYF.

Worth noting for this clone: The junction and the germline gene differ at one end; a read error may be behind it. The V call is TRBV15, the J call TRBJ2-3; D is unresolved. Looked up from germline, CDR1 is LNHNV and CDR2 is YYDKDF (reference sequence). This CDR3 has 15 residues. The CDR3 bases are TGTGCCACCAGCAGAGCGAACAGTCGCACGGATACGCAGTATTTT. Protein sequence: CATSRANSRTDTQYF.

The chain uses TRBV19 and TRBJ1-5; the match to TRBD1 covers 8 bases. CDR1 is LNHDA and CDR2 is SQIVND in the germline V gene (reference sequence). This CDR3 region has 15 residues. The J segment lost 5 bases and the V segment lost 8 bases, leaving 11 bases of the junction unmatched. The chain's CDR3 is CASQTGGSAYQPQHF. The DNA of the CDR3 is TGTGCCAGTCAAACAGGGGGTTCGGCTTATCAGCCCCAGCATTTT.

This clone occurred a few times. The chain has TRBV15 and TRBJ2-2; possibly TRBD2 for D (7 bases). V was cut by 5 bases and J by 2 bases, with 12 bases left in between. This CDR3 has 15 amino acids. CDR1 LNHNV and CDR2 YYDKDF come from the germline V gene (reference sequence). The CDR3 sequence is CATSDGGPNTGELFF. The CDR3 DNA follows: TGTGCCACCAGCGACGGGGGGCCCAACACCGGGGAGCTGTTTTTT.

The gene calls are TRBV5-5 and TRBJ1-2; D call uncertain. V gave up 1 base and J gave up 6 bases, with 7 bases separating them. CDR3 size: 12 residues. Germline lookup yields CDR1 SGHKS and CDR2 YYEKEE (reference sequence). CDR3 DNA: TGTGCCAGCAGCTTGAATACTAATGGCTACACCTTC. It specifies CASSLNTNGYTF.

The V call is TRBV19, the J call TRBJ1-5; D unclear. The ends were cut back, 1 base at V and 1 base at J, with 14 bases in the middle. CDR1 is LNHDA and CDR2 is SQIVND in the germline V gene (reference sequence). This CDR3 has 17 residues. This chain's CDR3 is CASSIALLGGSNQPQHF. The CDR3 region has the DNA TGTGCCAGTAGTATAGCTCTCCTAGGTGGGAGCAATCAGCCCCAGCATTTT.

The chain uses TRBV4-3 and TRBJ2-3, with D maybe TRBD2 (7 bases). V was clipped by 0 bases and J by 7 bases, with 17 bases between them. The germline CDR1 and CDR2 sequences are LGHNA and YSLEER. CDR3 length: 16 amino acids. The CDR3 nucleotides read TGCGCCAGCAGCCAAGATCTGGGGGGGCAGCTCTATACGCAGTATTTT. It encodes CASSQDLGGQLYTQYF.

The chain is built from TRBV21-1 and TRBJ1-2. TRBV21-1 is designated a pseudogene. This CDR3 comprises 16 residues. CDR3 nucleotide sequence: TGTGCCAGCAGCAAAAGGCGGAGGGGAGGGATCTATGGCTACACCTTC. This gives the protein CASSKRRRGGIYGYTF.

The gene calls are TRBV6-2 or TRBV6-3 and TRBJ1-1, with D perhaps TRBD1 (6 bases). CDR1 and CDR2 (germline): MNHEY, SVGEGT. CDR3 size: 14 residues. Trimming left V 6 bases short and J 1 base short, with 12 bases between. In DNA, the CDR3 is TGTGCCAGCAGCCCCGGGACACAGAACACTGAAGCTTTCTTT. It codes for CASSPGTQNTEAFF.

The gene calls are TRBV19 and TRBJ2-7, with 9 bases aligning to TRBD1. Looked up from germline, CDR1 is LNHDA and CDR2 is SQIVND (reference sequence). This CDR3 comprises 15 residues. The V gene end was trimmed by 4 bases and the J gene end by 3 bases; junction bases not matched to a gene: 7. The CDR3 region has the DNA TGTGCCAGTAGTAGATCCGGGACAGGGATCTACGAGCAGTACTTC. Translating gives CASSRSGTGIYEQYF.

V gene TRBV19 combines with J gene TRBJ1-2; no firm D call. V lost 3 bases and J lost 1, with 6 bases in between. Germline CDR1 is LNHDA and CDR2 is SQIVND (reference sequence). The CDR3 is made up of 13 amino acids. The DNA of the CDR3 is TGTGCCAGTAGTATTTTCGGTAACTATGGCTACACCTTC. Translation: CASSIFGNYGYTF.

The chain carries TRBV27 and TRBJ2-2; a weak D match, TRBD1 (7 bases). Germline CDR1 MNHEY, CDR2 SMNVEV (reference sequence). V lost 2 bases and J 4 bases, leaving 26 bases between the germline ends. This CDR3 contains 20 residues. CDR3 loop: CASSLIGAWATGRFTGELFF. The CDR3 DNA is TGTGCCAGCAGTTTAATCGGGGCCTGGGCGACAGGGAGGTTCACCGGGGAGCTGTTTTTT.

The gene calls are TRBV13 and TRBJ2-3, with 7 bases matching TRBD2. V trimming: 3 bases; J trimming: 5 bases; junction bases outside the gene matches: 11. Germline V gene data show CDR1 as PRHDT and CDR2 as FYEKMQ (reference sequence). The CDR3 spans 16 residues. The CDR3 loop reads CASSFKRSGAQDTQYF. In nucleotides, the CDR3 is TGTGCCAGCAGCTTTAAGAGAAGCGGGGCGCAAGATACGCAGTATTTT.

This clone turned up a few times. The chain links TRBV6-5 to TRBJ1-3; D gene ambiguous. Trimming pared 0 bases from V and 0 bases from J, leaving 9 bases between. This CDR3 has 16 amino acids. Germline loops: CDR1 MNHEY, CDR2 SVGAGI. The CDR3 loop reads CASSYSQYLSGNTIYF. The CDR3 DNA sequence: TGTGCCAGCAGTTACTCCCAGTACCTCTCTGGAAACACCATATATTTT.

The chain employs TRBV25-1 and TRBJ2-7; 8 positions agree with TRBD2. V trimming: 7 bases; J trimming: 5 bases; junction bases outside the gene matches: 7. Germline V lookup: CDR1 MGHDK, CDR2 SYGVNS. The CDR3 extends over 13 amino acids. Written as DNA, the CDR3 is TGTGCCAGCACAATAGCGGGGAACCACGAGCAGTACTTC. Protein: CASTIAGNHEQYF.

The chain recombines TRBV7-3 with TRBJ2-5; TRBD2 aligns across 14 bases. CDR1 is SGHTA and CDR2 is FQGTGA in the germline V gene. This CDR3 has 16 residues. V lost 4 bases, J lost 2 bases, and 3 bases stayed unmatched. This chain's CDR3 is CASSSGLAGGQETQYF. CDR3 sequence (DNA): TGTGCCAGCAGCTCAGGACTAGCGGGGGGACAAGAGACCCAGTACTTC.